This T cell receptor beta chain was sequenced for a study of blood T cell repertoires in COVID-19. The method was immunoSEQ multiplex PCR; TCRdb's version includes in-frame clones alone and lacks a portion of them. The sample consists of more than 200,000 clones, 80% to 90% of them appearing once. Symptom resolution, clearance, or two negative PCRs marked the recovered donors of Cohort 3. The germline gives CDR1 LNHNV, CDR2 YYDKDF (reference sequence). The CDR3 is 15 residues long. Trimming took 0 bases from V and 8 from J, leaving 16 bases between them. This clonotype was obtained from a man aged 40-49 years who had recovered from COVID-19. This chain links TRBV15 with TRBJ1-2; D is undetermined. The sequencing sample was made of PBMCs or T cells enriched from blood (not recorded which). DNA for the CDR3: TGTGCCACCAGCAGAGATTGGGAGCGCCAGCTGGGCTACACCTTC. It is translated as CATSRDWERQLGYTF.